The source of this T cell receptor beta chain is a study of lymphopenia after photon versus proton radiotherapy. Sequencing used immunoSEQ multiplex PCR; TCRdb keeps in-frame clones, though not all of them. The sample lists around 25,000 clones; roughly 82% were seen once. V gave up 7 bases and J gave up 4 bases, with 10 bases separating them. The CDR3 length is 12 residues. CDR1 is LNHDA and CDR2 is SQIVND in the germline V gene (reference sequence). The sequencing here drew on peripheral blood, taken from a patient treated with photon-based radiotherapy. The clonotype comes from a man aged 40-49 years with gastric cancer. V is TRBV19 and J is TRBJ1-1; D might be TRBD1 (5 bases). The CDR3 sequence is CASIAGSTEAFF. In DNA, the CDR3 is TGTGCCAGTATTGCAGGGAGCACTGAAGCTTTCTTT.